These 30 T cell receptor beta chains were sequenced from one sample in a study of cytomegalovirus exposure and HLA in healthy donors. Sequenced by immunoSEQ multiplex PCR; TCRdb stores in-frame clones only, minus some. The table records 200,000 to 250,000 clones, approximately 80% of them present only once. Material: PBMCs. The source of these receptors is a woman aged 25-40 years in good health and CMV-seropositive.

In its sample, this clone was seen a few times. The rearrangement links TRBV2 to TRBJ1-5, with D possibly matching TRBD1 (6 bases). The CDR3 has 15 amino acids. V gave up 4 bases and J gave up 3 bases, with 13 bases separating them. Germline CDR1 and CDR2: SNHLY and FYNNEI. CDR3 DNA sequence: TGTGCCAGCAGTGCGGACAGAGCCTCCAATCAGCCCCAGCATTTT. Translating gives CASSADRASNQPQHF.

The CDR3 is CASSSTGGSSYNEQFF. DNA for the CDR3: TGCGCCAGCAGCTCAACAGGGGGGAGCTCCTACAATGAGCAGTTCTTC. The chain employs TRBV5-1 and TRBJ2-1; TRBD1 aligns across 8 bases. V dropped 3 bases and J dropped 0; count of bases not matched to a gene: 5. The length of the CDR3 is 16 residues. The germline gives CDR1 SGHRS, CDR2 YFSETQ.

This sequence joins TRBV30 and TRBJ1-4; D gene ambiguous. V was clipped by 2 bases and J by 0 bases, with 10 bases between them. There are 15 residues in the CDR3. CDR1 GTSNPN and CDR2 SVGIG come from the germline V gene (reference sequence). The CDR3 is CAWSFGETTNEKLFF. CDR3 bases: TGTGCCTGGAGTTTCGGAGAGACAACTAATGAAAAACTGTTTTTT. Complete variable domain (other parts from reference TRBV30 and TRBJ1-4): SQTIHQWPATLVQPVGSPLSLECTVEGTSNPNLYWYRQAAGRGLQLLFYSVGIGQISSEVPQNLSASRPQDRQFILSSKKLLLSDSGFYLCAWSFGETTNEKLFFGSGTQLSVL.

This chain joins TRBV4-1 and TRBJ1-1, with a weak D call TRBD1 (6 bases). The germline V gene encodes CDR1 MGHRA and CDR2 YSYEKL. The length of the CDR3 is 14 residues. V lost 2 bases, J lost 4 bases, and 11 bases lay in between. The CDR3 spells CASSQSTGSTEAFF. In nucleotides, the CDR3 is TGCGCCAGCAGCCAATCAACAGGGTCCACTGAAGCTTTCTTT.

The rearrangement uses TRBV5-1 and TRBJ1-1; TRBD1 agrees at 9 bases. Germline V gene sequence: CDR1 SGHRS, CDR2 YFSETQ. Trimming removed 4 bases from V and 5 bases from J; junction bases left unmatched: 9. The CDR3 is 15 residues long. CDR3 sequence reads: CASSLAGTGSTEAFF. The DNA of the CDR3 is TGCGCCAGCAGCCTCGCCGGGACAGGGTCGACTGAAGCTTTCTTT.

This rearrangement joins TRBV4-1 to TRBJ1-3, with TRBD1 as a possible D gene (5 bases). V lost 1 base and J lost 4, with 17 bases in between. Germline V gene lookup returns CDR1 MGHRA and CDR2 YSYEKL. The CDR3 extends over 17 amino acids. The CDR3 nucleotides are TGCGCCAGCAGCCAAGGCCCCCAGGCAGGGCGAGGAAACACCATATATTTT. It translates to CASSQGPQAGRGNTIYF.

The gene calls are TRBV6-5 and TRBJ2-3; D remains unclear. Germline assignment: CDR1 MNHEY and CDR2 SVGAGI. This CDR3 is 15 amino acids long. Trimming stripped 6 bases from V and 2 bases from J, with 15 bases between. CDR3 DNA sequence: TGTGCCAGCAGACCTTCCCCGTACTCCACAGATACGCAGTATTTT. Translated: CASRPSPYSTDTQYF.

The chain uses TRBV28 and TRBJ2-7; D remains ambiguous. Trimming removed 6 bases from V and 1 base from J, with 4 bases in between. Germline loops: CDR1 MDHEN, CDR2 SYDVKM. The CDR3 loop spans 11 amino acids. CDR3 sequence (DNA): TGTGCCAGCAGCCAGTCCTACGAGCAGTACTTC. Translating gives CASSQSYEQYF.

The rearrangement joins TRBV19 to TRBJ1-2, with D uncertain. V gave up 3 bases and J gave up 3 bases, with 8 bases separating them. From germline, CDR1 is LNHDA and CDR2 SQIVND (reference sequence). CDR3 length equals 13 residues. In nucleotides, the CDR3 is TGTGCCAGTAGTATGGGCAGAGACTATGGCTACACCTTC. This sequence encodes CASSMGRDYGYTF.

The CDR3 nucleotides read TGTGCCAGCGAGAATATACTTAGGAACACTGAAGCTTTCTTT. Translated: CASENILRNTEAFF. The chain has TRBV5-4 and TRBJ1-1; D is ambiguous. Deletions cut 7 bases from V and 1 base from J, with 14 bases between. Germline V CDR1 and CDR2: SGHNT, YYREEE (reference sequence). This CDR3 spans 14 amino acids. Full variable domain (outside the CDR3, taken from reference TRBV5-4 and TRBJ1-1): ETGVTQSPTHLIKTRGQQVTLRCSSQSGHNTVSWYQQALGQGPQFIFQYYREEENGRGNFPPRFSGLQFPNYSSELNVNALELDDSALYLCASENILRNTEAFFGQGTRLTVV.

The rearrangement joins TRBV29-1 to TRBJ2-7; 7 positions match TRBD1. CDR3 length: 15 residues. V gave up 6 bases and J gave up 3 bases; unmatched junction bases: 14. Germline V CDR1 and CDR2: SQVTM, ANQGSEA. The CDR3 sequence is CSVAPFGTDYYEQYF. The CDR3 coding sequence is TGCAGCGTGGCCCCATTCGGGACAGACTACTACGAGCAGTACTTC.

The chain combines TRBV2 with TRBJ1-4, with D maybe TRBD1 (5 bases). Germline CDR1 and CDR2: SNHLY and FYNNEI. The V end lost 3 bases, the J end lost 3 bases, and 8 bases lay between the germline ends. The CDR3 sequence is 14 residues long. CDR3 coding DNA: TGTGCCAGCAGTGACGGCAGGGCTAATGAAAAACTGTTTTTT. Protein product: CASSDGRANEKLFF.

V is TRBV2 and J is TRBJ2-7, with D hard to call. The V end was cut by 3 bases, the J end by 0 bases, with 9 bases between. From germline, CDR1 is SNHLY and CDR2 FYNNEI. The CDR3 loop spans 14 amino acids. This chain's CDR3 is CASSDFLSSYEQYF. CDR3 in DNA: TGTGCCAGCAGTGATTTCCTAAGCTCCTACGAGCAGTACTTC.

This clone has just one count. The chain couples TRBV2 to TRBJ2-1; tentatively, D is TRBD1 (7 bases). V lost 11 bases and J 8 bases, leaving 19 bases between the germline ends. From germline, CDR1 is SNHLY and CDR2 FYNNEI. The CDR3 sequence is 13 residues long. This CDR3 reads CADRVGSGYEQFF. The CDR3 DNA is TGTGCCGACAGGGTTGGGAGCGGGTATGAGCAGTTCTTC.

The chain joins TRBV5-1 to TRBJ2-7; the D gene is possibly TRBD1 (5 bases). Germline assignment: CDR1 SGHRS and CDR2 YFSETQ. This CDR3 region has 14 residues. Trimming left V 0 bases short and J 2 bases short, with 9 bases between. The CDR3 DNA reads TGCGCCAGCAGCTTGGCAGCAGGGACCTACGAGCAGTACTTC. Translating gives CASSLAAGTYEQYF.

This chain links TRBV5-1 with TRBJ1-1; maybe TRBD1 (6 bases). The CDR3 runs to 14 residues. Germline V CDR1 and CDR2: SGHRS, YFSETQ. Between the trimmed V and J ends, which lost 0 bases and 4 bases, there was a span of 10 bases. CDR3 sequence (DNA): TGCGCCAGCAGCTTGGGACAGGTGGGCACTGAAGCTTTCTTT. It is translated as CASSLGQVGTEAFF.

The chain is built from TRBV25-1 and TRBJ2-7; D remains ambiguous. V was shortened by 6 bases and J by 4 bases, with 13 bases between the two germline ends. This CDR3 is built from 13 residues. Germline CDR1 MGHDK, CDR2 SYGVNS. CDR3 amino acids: CASRPPESYEQYF. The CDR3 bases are TGTGCCAGCAGGCCCCCCGAGAGTTACGAGCAGTACTTC.

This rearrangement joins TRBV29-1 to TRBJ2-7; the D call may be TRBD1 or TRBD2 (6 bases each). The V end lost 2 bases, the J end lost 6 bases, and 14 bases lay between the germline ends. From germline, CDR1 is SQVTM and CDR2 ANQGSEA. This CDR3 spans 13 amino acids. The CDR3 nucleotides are TGCAGCGTTGAAACGGGGGCGGACATCGAGCAGTACTTC. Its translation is CSVETGADIEQYF.

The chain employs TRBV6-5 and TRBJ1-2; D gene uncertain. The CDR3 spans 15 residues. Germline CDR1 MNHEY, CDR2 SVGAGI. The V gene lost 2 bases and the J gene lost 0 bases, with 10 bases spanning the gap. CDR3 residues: CASSYGGIPNYGYTF. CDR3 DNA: TGTGCCAGCAGTTACGGCGGGATCCCTAACTATGGCTACACCTTC.

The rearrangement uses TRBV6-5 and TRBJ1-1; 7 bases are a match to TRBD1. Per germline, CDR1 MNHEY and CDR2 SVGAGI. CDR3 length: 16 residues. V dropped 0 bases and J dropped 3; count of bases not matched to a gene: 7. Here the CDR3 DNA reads TGTGCCAGCAGTTACTCACCCACAGGGGTCCACACTGAAGCTTTCTTT. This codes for CASSYSPTGVHTEAFF.

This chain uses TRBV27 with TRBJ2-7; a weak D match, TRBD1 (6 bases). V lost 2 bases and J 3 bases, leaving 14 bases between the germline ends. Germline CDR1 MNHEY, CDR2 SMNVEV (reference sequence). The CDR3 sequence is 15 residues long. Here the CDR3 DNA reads TGTGCCAGCAGTTTAGGGGTACAGGGTGGCTACGAGCAGTACTTC. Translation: CASSLGVQGGYEQYF.

CDR3 coding DNA: TGTGCCAGCGGAGCCCTCCTCGACAGGGACTACGAGCAGTACTTC. It specifies CASGALLDRDYEQYF. The V gene is TRBV6-5, the J gene TRBJ2-7, with TRBD1 matching 7 bases. Germline CDR1 reads MNHEY; CDR2 reads SVGAGI. V dropped 8 bases and J dropped 3; count of bases not matched to a gene: 13. The CDR3 runs to 15 residues.

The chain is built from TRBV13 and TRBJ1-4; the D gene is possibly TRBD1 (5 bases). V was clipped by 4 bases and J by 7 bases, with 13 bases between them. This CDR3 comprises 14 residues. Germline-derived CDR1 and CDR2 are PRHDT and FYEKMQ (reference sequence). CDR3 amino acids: CASSSGRGVEKLFF. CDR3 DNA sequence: TGTGCCAGCAGCTCAGGGAGAGGGGTTGAAAAACTGTTTTTT.

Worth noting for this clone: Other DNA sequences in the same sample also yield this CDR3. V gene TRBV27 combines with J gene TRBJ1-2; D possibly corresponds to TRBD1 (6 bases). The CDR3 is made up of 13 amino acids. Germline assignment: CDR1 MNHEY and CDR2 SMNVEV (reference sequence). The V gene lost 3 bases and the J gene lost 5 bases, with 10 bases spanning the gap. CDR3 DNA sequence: TGTGCCAGCAGTTTGACAGGCGGTTATGGCTACACCTTC. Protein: CASSLTGGYGYTF.

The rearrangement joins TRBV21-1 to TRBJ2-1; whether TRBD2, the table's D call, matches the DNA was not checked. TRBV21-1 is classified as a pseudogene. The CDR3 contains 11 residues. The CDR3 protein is CSWGDYNEQFF. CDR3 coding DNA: TGTTCCTGGGGGGACTACAATGAGCAGTTCTTC.

CDR3 nucleotide sequence: TGTGCCTGGAGTGAGTCTCGGTTCGGTGGAGCTCTCGCCAACGAGCAGTACTTC. This codes for CAWSESRFGGALANEQYF. V is TRBV30 and J is TRBJ2-7; D uncertain. V was shortened by 1 base and J by 5 bases, with 27 bases between the two germline ends. Germline values: CDR1 GTSNPN, CDR2 SVGIG (reference sequence). The CDR3 runs to 18 residues.

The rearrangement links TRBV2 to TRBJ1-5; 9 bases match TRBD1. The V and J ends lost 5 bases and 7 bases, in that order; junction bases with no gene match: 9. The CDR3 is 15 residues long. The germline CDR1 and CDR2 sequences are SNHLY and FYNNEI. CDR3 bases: TGTGCCAGCAGTCCTCAGGGACAGGGCCTCCAGCCCCAGCATTTT. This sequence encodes CASSPQGQGLQPQHF.

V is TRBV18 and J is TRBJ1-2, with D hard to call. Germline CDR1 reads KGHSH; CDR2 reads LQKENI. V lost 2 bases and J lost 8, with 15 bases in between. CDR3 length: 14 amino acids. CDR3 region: CASSPNSGAWGYTF. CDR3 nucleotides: TGTGCCAGCTCACCAAACTCAGGCGCTTGGGGCTACACCTTC.

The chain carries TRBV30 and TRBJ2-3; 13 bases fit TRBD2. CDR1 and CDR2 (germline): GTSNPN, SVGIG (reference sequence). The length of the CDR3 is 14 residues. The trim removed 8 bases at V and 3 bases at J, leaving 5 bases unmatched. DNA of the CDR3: TGTGCCAGAACTAGCGGGAGGGAAACAGATACGCAGTATTTT. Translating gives CARTSGRETDTQYF.

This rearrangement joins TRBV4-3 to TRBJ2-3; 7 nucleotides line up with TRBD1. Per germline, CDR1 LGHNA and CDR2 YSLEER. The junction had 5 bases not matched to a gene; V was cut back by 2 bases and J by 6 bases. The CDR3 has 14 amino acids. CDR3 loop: CASSQRQGGDTQYF. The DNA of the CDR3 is TGCGCCAGCAGCCAACGACAGGGTGGGGATACGCAGTATTTT.